This T cell receptor beta chain was retrieved from a study of OX40 agonist ivuxolimab in advanced cancers. Study summary: A diagnosis of hepatocellular carcinoma, melanoma, renal cell or head and neck cancer was present in dose-escalation patients. Study-wide points: The study found among the lowest clonal expansion in partial responders at 0.1-3.0 mg/kg. Specificity for antigen went undetermined in the expanded peripheral T cells.

Sampled blood was obtained at baseline, cycle 4 day 1, and cycle 7 day 1. This clone appeared a single time. Its antigen remains unknown. Clones were read by immunoSEQ multiplex PCR, and TCRdb kept only the in-frame ones, dropping some. The sample has some 90,000 clones, around nine tenths seen once; the top ten hold around 1.1%. Unmatched junction bases numbered 4, after V lost 4 bases and J lost 2 bases. The germline gives CDR1 SGHRS, CDR2 YFSETQ. CDR3 length equals 14 residues. Material: CD4+ or CD8+ T cells sorted from blood, obtained in a trial of the OX40 agonist ivuxolimab. The TCR comes from an adult with an advanced solid tumor such as melanoma, head and neck, liver or kidney cancer. The rearrangement joins TRBV5-1 to TRBJ2-3; 7 bases are a match to TRBD1. CDR3 loop: CASSRQGSTDTQYF. The CDR3, as DNA: TGCGCCAGCAGCCGACAGGGCTCCACAGATACGCAGTATTTT.